Sequencing of this T cell receptor (beta chain) was carried out in a study of blood T cells in healthy people across ages. Turning to the study itself: Capture via template switching afforded approximately one barcoded beta molecule per two T cells.

Through a sample-barcoded 5' primer and a J-beta primer mix, a second PCR was run for roughly 7 to 12 cycles. Researchers report that a template-switch adaptor with 12 random nucleotides tagged each cDNA molecule. TCRdb processed the 5' RACE reads anew with MiXCR; each CDR3 protein has one entry. This table has over 700,000 distinct CDR3 sequences, 53% appearing once. CDR3 size: 14 residues. V lost 4 bases to trimming and J lost 5 bases; unmatched junction nucleotides: 7. CDR1 is MGHDK, CDR2 SYGVNS, per germline. Study-wide findings and caveats: Estimated diversity that came from one million T cells was considered an underestimate.

On this clonotype itself: Its specificity is not known.

The chain is built from TRBV25-1 and TRBJ2-7; 8 positions match TRBD1. Sample: blood. The receptor was derived from an elderly man in good health. This chain's CDR3 is CASSGQGPPHEQYF. Written as DNA, the CDR3 is TGTGCCAGCAGTGGACAGGGGCCCCCCCACGAGCAGTACTTC.